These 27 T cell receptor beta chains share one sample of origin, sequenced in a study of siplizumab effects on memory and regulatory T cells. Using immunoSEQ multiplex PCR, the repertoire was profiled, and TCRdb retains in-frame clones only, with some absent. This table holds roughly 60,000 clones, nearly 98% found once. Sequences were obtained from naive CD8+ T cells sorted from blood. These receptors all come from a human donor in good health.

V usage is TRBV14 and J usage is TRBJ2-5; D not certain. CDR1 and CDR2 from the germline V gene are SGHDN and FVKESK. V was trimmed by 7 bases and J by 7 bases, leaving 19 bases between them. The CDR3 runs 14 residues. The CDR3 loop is CASKSIGTLGTQYF. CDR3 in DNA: TGTGCCAGCAAATCAATTGGAACCTTAGGGACCCAGTACTTC.

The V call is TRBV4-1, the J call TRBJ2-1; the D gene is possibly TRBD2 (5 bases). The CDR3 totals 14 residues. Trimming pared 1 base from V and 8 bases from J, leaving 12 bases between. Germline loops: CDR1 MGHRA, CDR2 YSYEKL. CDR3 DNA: TGCGCCAGCAGCCAAGTTAGCCCGCGGGATGAGCAGTTCTTC. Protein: CASSQVSPRDEQFF.

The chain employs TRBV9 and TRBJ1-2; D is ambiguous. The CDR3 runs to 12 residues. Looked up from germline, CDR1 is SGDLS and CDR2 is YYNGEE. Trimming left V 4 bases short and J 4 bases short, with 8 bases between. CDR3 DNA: TGTGCCAGCAGCCCGGGCGCCTATGGCTACACCTTC. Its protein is CASSPGAYGYTF. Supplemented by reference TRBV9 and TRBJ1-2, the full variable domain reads DSGVTQTPKHLITATGQRVTLRCSPRSGDLSVYWYQQSLDQGLQFLIQYYNGEERAKGNILERFSAQQFPDLHSELNLSSLELGDSALYFCASSPGAYGYTFGSGTRLTVV.

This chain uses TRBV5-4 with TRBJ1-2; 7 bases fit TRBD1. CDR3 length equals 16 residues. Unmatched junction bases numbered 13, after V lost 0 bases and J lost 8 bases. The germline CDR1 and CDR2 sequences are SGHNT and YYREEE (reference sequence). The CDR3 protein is CASSLANDRVSGGYTF. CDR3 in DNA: TGTGCCAGCAGCTTGGCCAACGACAGGGTATCGGGCGGCTACACCTTC.

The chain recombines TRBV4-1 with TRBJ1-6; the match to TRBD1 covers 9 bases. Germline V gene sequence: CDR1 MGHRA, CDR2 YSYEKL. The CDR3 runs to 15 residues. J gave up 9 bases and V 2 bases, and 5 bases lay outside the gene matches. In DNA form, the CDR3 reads TGCGCCAGCAGCCAACCGGGACAGGGAGGTTCACCCCTCCACTTT. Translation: CASSQPGQGGSPLHF.

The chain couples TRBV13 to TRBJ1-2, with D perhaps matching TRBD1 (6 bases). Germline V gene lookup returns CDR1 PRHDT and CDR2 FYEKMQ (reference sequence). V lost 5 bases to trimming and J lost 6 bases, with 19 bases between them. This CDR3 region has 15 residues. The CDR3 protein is CASSQRTDSLDGYTF. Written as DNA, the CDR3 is TGTGCCAGCAGCCAACGAACGGACAGCTTAGATGGCTACACCTTC.

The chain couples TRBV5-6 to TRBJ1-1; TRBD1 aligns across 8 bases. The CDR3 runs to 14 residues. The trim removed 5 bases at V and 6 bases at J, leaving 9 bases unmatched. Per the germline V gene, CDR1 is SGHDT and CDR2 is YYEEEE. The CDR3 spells CASRLGQGYPEAFF. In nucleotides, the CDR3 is TGTGCCAGCAGGCTCGGACAGGGATATCCTGAAGCTTTCTTT.

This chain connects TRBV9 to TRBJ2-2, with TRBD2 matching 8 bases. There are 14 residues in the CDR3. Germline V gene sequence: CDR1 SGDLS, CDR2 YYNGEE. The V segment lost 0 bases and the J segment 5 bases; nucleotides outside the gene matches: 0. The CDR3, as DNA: TGTGCCAGCAGCGTAGCGGGGGGGACCGGGGAGCTGTTTTTT. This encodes CASSVAGGTGELFF.

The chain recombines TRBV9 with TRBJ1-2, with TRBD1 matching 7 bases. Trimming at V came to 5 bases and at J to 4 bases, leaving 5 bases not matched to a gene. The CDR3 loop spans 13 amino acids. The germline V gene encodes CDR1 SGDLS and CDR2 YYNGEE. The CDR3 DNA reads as TGTGCCAGCAGAGCTACAGGGGTCTATGGCTACACCTTC. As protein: CASRATGVYGYTF. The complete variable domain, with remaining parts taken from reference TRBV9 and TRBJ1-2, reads DSGVTQTPKHLITATGQRVTLRCSPRSGDLSVYWYQQSLDQGLQFLIQYYNGEERAKGNILERFSAQQFPDLHSELNLSSLELGDSALYFCASRATGVYGYTFGSGTRLTVV.

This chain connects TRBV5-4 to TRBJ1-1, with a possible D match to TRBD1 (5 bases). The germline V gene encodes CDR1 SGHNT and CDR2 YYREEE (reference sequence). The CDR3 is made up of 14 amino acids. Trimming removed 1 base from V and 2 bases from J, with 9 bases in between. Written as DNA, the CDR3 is TGTGCCAGCAGCTTGACCAGGGCAAACACTGAAGCTTTCTTT. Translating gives CASSLTRANTEAFF.

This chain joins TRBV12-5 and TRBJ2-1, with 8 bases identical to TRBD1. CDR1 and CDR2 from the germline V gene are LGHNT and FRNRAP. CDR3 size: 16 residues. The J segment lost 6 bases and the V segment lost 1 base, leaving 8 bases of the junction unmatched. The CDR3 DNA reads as TGTGCTAGTGGTTTGGACCTGACAGGGGAGGTCAATGAGCAGTTCTTC. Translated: CASGLDLTGEVNEQFF.

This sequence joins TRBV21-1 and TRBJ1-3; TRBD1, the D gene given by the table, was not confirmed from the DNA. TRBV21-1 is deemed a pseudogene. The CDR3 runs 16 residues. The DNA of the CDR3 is TGTGCCAGCAGCCAGTGGGACAGCCTCTCTGGAAACACCATATATTTT. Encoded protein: CASSQWDSLSGNTIYF.

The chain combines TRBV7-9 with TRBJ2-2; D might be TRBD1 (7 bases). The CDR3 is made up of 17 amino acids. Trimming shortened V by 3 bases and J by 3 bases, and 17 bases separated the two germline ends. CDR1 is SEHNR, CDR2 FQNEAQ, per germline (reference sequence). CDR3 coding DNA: TGTGCCAGCAGCTTCTTGATAGACAGGGAGGACACCGGGGAGCTGTTTTTT. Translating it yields CASSFLIDREDTGELFF.

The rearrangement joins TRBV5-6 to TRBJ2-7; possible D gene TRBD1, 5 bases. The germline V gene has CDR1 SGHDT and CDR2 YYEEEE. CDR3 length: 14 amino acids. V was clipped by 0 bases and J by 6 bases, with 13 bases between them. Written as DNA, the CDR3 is TGTGCCAGCAGCTTGGGTGGGGCACCTCGCGAGCAGTACTTC. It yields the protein CASSLGGAPREQYF.

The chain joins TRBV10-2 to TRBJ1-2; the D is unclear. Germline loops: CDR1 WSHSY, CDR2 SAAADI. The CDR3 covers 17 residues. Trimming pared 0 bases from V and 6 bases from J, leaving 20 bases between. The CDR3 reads CASSESKGPHVSDGYTF. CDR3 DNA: TGCGCCAGCAGTGAGTCGAAAGGGCCCCACGTATCAGATGGCTACACCTTC.

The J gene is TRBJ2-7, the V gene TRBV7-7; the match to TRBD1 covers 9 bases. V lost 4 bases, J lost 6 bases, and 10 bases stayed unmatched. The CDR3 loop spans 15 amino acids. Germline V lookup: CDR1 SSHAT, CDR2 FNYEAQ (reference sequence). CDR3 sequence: CASSSDPGQGGEQYF. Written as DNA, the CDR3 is TGTGCCAGCAGCTCAGATCCGGGACAGGGCGGCGAGCAGTACTTC. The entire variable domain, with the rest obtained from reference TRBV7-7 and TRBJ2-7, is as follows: GAGVSQSPRYKVTKRGQDVTLRCDPISSHATLYWYQQALGQGPEFLTYFNYEAQPDKSGLPSDRFSAERPEGSISTLTIQRTEQRDSAMYRCASSSDPGQGGEQYFGPGTRLTVT.

CDR3 bases: TGTGCCACCGATAGCGGGGTTTACACCGGGGAGCTGTTTTTT. Amino acid sequence: CATDSGVYTGELFF. This sequence joins TRBV19 and TRBJ2-2; TRBD2 aligns across 8 bases. The ends lost 10 bases at V and 3 bases at J; junction bases unmatched: 7. The CDR3 covers 14 residues. Germline CDR1 reads LNHDA; CDR2 reads SQIVND (reference sequence). Filled out from reference TRBV19 and TRBJ2-2, the complete variable domain reads DGGITQSPKYLFRKEGQNVTLSCEQNLNHDAMYWYRQDPGQGLRLIYYSQIVNDFQKGDIAEGYSVSREKKESFPLTVTSAQKNPTAFYLCATDSGVYTGELFFGEGSRLTVL.

The CDR3 bases are TGTGCCAGCAGCGTAGAGGCCCAGGGGGCCGGGGAGCTGTTTTTT. It encodes CASSVEAQGAGELFF. The chain carries TRBV9 and TRBJ2-2, with 7 bases fitting TRBD1. The CDR3 loop spans 15 amino acids. Germline V lookup: CDR1 SGDLS, CDR2 YYNGEE. Unmatched junction bases numbered 5, after V lost 0 bases and J lost 6 bases.

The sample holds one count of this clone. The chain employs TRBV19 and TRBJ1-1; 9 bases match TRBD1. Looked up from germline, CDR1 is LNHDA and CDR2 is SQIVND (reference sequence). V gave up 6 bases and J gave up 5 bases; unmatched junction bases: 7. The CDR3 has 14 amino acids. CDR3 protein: CASRRTGEGTEAFF. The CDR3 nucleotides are TGTGCCAGTAGACGGACAGGGGAGGGGACTGAAGCTTTCTTT.

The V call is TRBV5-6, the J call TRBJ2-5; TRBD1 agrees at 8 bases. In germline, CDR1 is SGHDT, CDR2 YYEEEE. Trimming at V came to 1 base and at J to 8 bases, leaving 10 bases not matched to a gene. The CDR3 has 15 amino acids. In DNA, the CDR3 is TGTGCCAGCAGCTTGCCTCCTGGACAGGGACAAACCCAGTACTTC. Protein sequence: CASSLPPGQGQTQYF.

The CDR3 is CASSLGQGSNYGYTF. Here the CDR3 DNA reads TGTGCCAGCAGCTTAGGCCAGGGCTCTAACTATGGCTACACCTTC. The rearrangement links TRBV7-6 to TRBJ1-2; a weak D match, TRBD1 (5 bases). Germline-derived CDR1 and CDR2 are SGHVS and FNYEAQ. The CDR3 extends over 15 amino acids. Trimming pared 1 base from V and 0 bases from J, leaving 9 bases between.

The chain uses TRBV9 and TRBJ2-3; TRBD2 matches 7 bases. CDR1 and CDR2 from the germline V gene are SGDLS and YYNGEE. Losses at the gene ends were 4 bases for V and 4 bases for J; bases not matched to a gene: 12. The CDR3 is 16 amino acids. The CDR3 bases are TGTGCCAGCAGCCCCTCCGGTGGGGGGGGGTCAGATACGCAGTATTTT. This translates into CASSPSGGGGSDTQYF.

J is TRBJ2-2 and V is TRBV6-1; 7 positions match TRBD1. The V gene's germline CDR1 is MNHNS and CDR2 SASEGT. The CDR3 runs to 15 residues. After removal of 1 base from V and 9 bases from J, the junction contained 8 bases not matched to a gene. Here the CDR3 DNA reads TGTGCCAGCAGTGAAGGAACAGGGGCCGTCTGGGAGCTGTTTTTT. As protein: CASSEGTGAVWELFF.

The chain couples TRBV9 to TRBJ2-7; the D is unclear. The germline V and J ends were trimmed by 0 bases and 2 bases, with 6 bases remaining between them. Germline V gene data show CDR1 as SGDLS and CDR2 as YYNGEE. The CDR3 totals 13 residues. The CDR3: CASSVGFAYEQYF. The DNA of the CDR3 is TGTGCCAGCAGCGTAGGTTTCGCCTACGAGCAGTACTTC.

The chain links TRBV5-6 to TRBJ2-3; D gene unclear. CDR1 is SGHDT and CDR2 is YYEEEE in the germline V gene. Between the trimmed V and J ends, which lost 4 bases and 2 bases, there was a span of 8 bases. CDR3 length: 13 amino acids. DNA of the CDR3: TGTGCCAGCAGCCTGGGCACCACAGATACGCAGTATTTT. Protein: CASSLGTTDTQYF.

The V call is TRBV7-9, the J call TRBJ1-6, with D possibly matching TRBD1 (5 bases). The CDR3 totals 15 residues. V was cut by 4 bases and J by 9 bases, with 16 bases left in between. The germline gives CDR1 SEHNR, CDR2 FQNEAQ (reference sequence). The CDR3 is CASSSVGGGGSPLHF. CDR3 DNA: TGTGCCAGCAGCTCGGTCGGGGGGGGTGGTTCACCCCTCCACTTT.

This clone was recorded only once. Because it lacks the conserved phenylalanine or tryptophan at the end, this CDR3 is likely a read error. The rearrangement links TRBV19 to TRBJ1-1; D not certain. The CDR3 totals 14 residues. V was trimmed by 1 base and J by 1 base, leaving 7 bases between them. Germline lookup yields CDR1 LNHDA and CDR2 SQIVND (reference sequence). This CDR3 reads CASSIGTGNTEAFL. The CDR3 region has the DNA TGTGCCAGTAGTATAGGGACGGGGAACACTGAAGCTTTCCTT.